Described below is a single T cell receptor beta chain sequence and its context. This sample is part of a study of T cells in localized non-small cell lung cancer. The method was immunoSEQ multiplex PCR; TCRdb's version includes in-frame clones alone and lacks a portion of them. The table includes 70,000 to 90,000 clones, around 84% detected once. Sequencing used peripheral blood, obtained before any cancer treatment. The sequence derives from a female donor older than 55 with stage I lung adenocarcinoma.

DNA for the CDR3: TGTGCCAGCAGCTTAGGGGGGACCCGGACCACCTTC. It encodes CASSLGGTRTTF. The chain couples TRBV7-9 to TRBJ1-2; D perhaps matches TRBD1 (5 bases). CDR3 length equals 12 residues. V was pared by 1 base and J by 13 bases, with 13 bases between. Germline-derived CDR1 and CDR2 are SEHNR and FQNEAQ (reference sequence).